The entry below gives a single TCR beta chain sequence along with its context. Its antigen is unknown. Treatment noted: 15 to 20 received Ad26.COV2.S at low or high dose, single or two shots; roughly five received placebo; per-sample allocation not given. Sampling occurred on day 63 after the first vaccine or placebo injection. The sample came from a Boston adult aged 18-55 years. These data come from a study of Ad26.COV2.S vaccination and SARS-CoV-2 variants. Findings and caveats of the study: Placebo recipients had lower spike-specific TCR breadth than vaccine recipients.

Some clones are missing from TCRdb's copy, which holds only in-frame ones; the method was immunoSEQ multiplex PCR. The sample has 250,000 or so clones, 87% seen once; the top ten hold less than 3%. This TCR was sampled from a person between 18 and 59 years old who received the Ad26.COV2.S COVID-19 vaccine or a placebo. The input for sequencing was peripheral blood, taken in a trial of Ad26.COV2.S vaccine versus placebo.

CDR3 nucleotide sequence: TGTGCCAGCAGTCCTTCTCTAGCGAACGCGAACACCGGGGAGCTGTTTTTT. Its translation is CASSPSLANANTGELFF. This chain connects TRBV27 to TRBJ2-2; weak D call: TRBD2 (6 bases). This CDR3 comprises 17 residues. Trimming shortened V by 5 bases and J by 0 bases, and 16 bases separated the two germline ends. Germline CDR1 MNHEY, CDR2 SMNVEV (reference sequence).